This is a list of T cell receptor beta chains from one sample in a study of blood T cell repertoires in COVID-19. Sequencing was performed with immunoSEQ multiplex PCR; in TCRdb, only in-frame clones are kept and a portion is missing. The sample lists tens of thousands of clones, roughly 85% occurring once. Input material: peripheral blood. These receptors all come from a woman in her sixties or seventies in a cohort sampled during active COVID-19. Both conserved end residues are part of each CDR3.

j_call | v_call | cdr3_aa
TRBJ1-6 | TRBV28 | CASSVPDREVSPLHF
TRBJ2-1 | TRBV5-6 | CASSRAGLRNEQFF
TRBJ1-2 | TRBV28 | CASSPGQGYGYTF
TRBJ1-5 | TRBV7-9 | CASSEGTGGDQPQHF
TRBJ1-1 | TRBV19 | CASSSKTWGHTEAFF
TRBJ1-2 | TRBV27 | CASRPTTGGGGYTF
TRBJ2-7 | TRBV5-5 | CASRYWGAGTYEQYF
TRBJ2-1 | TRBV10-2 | CASSESERGAVGRAGEQFF
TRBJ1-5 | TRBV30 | CAWSVRENQPQHF
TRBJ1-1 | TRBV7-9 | CASSQDTEAFF
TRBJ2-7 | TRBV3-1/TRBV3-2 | CASSQEGSGLTSYEQYF
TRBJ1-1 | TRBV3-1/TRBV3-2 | CASSQGGLNTEAFF
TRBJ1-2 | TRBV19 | CASSTGQGTDGYTF
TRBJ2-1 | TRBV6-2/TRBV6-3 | CASSLGGRDYNEQFF
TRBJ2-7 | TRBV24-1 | CATATSGRTREQYF
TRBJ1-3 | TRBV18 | CASSPSGGNSGNTIYF
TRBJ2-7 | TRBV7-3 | CASGSGTYEQYF
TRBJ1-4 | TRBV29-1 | CSVTDSPGEKLFF
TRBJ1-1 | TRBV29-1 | CSVRDRLNTEAFF
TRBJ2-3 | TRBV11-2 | CASSFRGSLADTQYF
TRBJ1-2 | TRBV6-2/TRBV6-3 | CASSHRQLVYTF
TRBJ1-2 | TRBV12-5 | CASGFTPEGNGYTF
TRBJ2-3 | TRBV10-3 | CAISQGAGGGADTQYF
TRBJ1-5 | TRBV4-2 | CASSSTGTGSNQPQHF
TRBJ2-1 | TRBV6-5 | CASSYRVGGNEQFF